The rows below give T cell receptor beta chains drawn from one sample of a study of T-cell memory formation after mild COVID-19. TCRdb redid the calling of the 5' RACE reads with MiXCR, one entry per CDR3 protein. The table has roughly 500,000 distinct CDR3 sequences, 20% seen once. Sample: PBMCs or a T cell subset sorted from them (not recorded which). The receptor source for this set is an adult woman who had mild COVID-19 (a few samples of this study predate the infection). Cell type and time point are not known. Both conserved end residues are part of each CDR3. The order of the fields is CDR3 DNA, CDR3 protein, clone size, V gene, D gene, J gene. A D gene is named only where the DNA matches it firmly. Only some rows state a clone size, as once, few, many or a class for expanded clones.

TGCGCCAGCAGCAGGGATCCCAACTATGGCTACACCTTC | CASSRDPNYGYTF | NA | TRBV5-1 | NA | TRBJ1-2
TGTGCCTGGAACAGCGGGGCGAACACCGGGGAGCTGTTTTTT | CAWNSGANTGELFF | NA | TRBV30 | TRBD2 | TRBJ2-2
TGTGCCAGCAGTTTAGGGGCAGGTCGAGGAGAAAAACTGTTTTTT | CASSLGAGRGEKLFF | NA | TRBV12-3/TRBV12-4 | NA | TRBJ1-4
TGTGCCACCAGCAGAGAAGCGGGACACTTCCAAGAGACCCAGTACTTC | CATSREAGHFQETQYF | NA | TRBV15 | NA | TRBJ2-5
TGTGCCAGCAGAGACTGGACTGTTTCGTCCGGGGAGCTGTTTTTT | CASRDWTVSSGELFF | few | TRBV2 | NA | TRBJ2-2
TGTGCCAGCAGCTCATCCACAGGGGAGACCCAGTACTTC | CASSSSTGETQYF | few | TRBV7-6 | NA | TRBJ2-5
TGTGCCAGCAGCTTCGACAGGGTAGGAGAGACCCAGTACTTC | CASSFDRVGETQYF | NA | TRBV5-8 | TRBD1 | TRBJ2-5
TGTGCCAGCAGCAAGGTTGACCTTATTTCGGCAGACGTGAGCTCCTACGAGCAGTACTTC | CASSKVDLISADVSSYEQYF | NA | TRBV27 | NA | TRBJ2-7
TGTGCCAGCAGCCACGTCCTAGCGGGACACGAGCAGTTCTTC | CASSHVLAGHEQFF | NA | TRBV7-2 | TRBD2 | TRBJ2-1
TGCGCCAGCAGCCAAGGCCCAGGGCGGTACCAAGAGACCCAGTACTTC | CASSQGPGRYQETQYF | few | TRBV4-1 | NA | TRBJ2-5
TGCGCCAGCAGCCTGGCGGGGAGGGGTGGAGGCGAAAAACTGTTTTTT | CASSLAGRGGGEKLFF | few | TRBV5-1 | NA | TRBJ1-4
TGTGCCAGCAGTTACTGGACGGACGAGCAGTACTTC | CASSYWTDEQYF | NA | TRBV6-2/TRBV6-3 | NA | TRBJ2-7